The 4 T cell receptor beta chains presented below share a single source sample, sequenced in a study of blood T cell repertoires in COVID-19. TCRdb keeps only in-frame clones here, not all; method: immunoSEQ multiplex PCR. The sample gives roughly 360,000 clones, 70% to 90% of which show up once; approximately 1% is in the top ten. Input material: PBMCs or T cells enriched from blood (not recorded which). The receptors here all came from a woman in her thirties with acute COVID-19.

J is TRBJ1-3 and V is TRBV3-1 (or the pseudogene TRBV3-2), with 12 bases identical to TRBD1. The V gene's germline CDR1 is LGHDT and CDR2 YNNKEL (reference sequence). The V gene end was trimmed by 4 bases and the J gene end by 4 bases; junction bases not matched to a gene: 14. The CDR3 consists of 19 residues. CDR3 loop: CASSRSIAGQGAVGNTIYF. The CDR3, as DNA: TGTGCCAGCAGCCGGTCTATAGCGGGACAGGGGGCTGTAGGAAACACCATATATTTT.

The CDR3 sequence: CASSLGGLAQETQYF. DNA of the CDR3: TGCGCCAGCAGCTTGGGTGGACTAGCCCAAGAGACCCAGTACTTC. The V and J genes are TRBV5-1 and TRBJ2-5, with TRBD2 identical over 8 bases. CDR3 size: 15 residues. Germline V gene data show CDR1 as SGHRS and CDR2 as YFSETQ. V dropped 0 bases and J dropped 1; count of bases not matched to a gene: 2.

The sample holds one count of this clone. The chain couples TRBV24-1 to TRBJ2-3; 7 bases map to TRBD1. Looked up from germline, CDR1 is KGHDR and CDR2 is SFDVKD. With 4 bases clipped from V and 2 bases from J, the junction kept 8 bases outside the gene matches. The CDR3 runs 16 residues. The CDR3 protein is CATSDPSTGSTDTQYF. In nucleotides, the CDR3 is TGTGCCACCAGTGACCCTTCGACAGGGTCCACAGATACGCAGTATTTT.

The chain has TRBV11-2 and TRBJ1-1, with a possible D match to TRBD1 (6 bases). Germline values: CDR1 SGHAT, CDR2 FQNNGV. V lost 2 bases, J lost 0 bases, and 16 bases lay in between. This CDR3 comprises 17 residues. The chain's CDR3 is CASSLSPVRGMNTEAFF. The CDR3, as DNA: TGTGCCAGCAGCTTAAGCCCCGTCAGGGGAATGAACACTGAAGCTTTCTTT. The variable domain in full, completed from reference TRBV11-2 and TRBJ1-1, reads EAGVAQSPRYKIIEKRQSVAFWCNPISGHATLYWYQQILGQGPKLLIQFQNNGVVDDSQLPKDRFSAERLKGVDSTLKIQPAKLEDSAVYLCASSLSPVRGMNTEAFFGQGTRLTVV.